These 31 T cell receptor beta chains were sequenced from one sample in a study of beta chain features in type 1 diabetes. Study observations and caveats: In every one of the four CD4+ subsets, TCRB CDR3s were moderately but significantly shorter in Type 1 diabetes patients.

Sequencing targeted expressed TCRB transcripts, as all isolated RNA had been reverse transcribed. Clones were sequenced by immunoSEQ multiplex PCR, and TCRdb holds only the in-frame ones, with some missing. The sample includes 550,000 to 850,000 clones, around an eighth seen only once; the top ten take 0.022%. For these TCRs, the target antigens are not known. Sequenced material: naive CD4+ T cells from blood. Receptors were obtained from a man between 18 and 29 years old with type 1 diabetes.

The chain is built from TRBV30 and TRBJ2-3, with TRBD2 matching over 14 bases. Germline loops: CDR1 GTSNPN, CDR2 SVGIG (reference sequence). The CDR3 spans 19 residues. V lost 7 bases to trimming and J lost 4 bases; unmatched junction nucleotides: 19. The CDR3 is CASPLPPGLAGDVADTQYF. DNA for the CDR3: TGTGCCTCCCCCCTTCCCCCGGGACTAGCGGGGGATGTGGCAGATACGCAGTATTTT.

This clone was seen only once. The chain is built from TRBV6-5 and TRBJ2-1, with TRBD1 identical over 11 bases. V shed 5 bases and J 8 bases; nucleotides not matched to a gene: 5. Germline loops: CDR1 MNHEY, CDR2 SVGAGI. This CDR3 has 14 residues. CDR3: CASSTWTGGDEQFF. The CDR3 nucleotides read TGTGCCAGCAGTACGTGGACAGGGGGCGATGAGCAGTTCTTC.

CDR3 sequence (DNA): TGCGCCAGCAGCCAGGGCGAGGGAGATACGCAGTATTTT. Encoded protein: CASSQGEGDTQYF. This chain connects TRBV5-1 to TRBJ2-3; D may be TRBD1 or TRBD2 (5 bases each). Per germline, CDR1 SGHRS and CDR2 YFSETQ. The CDR3 is 13 residues long. With 4 bases removed from V and 5 bases from J, the gap between germline ends came to 11 bases.

This clone has a single count. The chain couples TRBV5-6 to TRBJ1-1, with D possibly being TRBD1 (5 bases). This CDR3 is 15 amino acids long. V lost 0 bases, J lost 4 bases, and 13 bases lay in between. Germline values: CDR1 SGHDT, CDR2 YYEEEE. DNA for the CDR3: TGTGCCAGCAGCTTGGCTCAGGGTGTAGTCACTGAAGCTTTCTTT. Translation gives CASSLAQGVVTEAFF. Variable domain in full (rest from reference TRBV5-6 and TRBJ1-1): DAGVTQSPTHLIKTRGQQVTLRCSPKSGHDTVSWYQQALGQGPQFIFQYYEEEERQRGNFPDRFSGHQFPNYSSELNVNALLLGDSALYLCASSLAQGVVTEAFFGQGTRLTVV.

The chain is built from TRBV28 and TRBJ2-7; D remains unclear. V shed 6 bases and J shed 3 bases, with 9 bases lying between them. Germline loops: CDR1 MDHEN, CDR2 SYDVKM. There are 12 residues in the CDR3. CDR3 protein: CASRGSYYEQYF. The CDR3 nucleotides read TGTGCCAGCAGGGGTTCCTACTACGAGCAGTACTTC.

This clone has only a few counts. This chain connects TRBV6-1 to TRBJ1-2, with D uncertain. The germline V gene encodes CDR1 MNHNS and CDR2 SASEGT. CDR3 length: 13 residues. V was cut by 3 bases and J by 8 bases, with 13 bases left in between. Written as DNA, the CDR3 is TGTGCCAGCAGTGACATGCCGTTTTCGGGCTACACCTTC. As protein: CASSDMPFSGYTF.

This clone was observed a handful of times. The gene calls are TRBV5-4 and TRBJ1-2, with 9 bases aligning to TRBD1. This CDR3 is built from 14 residues. CDR1 and CDR2 (germline): SGHNT, YYREEE (reference sequence). After removal of 4 bases from V and 6 bases from J, the junction contained 7 bases not matched to a gene. The CDR3 here is CASSGRQGDDGYTF. The CDR3 DNA sequence: TGTGCCAGCAGCGGAAGACAGGGGGACGATGGCTACACCTTC.

This clone was counted a few times. The chain joins TRBV5-1 to TRBJ2-7; D not certain. Germline CDR1 is SGHRS and CDR2 is YFSETQ. The CDR3 runs 14 residues. Trimming shortened V by 3 bases and J by 6 bases, and 16 bases separated the two germline ends. The CDR3 DNA sequence: TGCGCCAGCAGCTCCACACCGACGGACCGCGAGCAGTACTTC. Residues: CASSSTPTDREQYF.

The sample holds a few counts of this clone. The chain couples TRBV9 to TRBJ1-1; tentatively, D is TRBD1 (5 bases). The V end was cut by 0 bases, the J end by 8 bases, with 11 bases between. The CDR3 consists of 13 residues. Germline assignment: CDR1 SGDLS and CDR2 YYNGEE. CDR3 residues: CASSVDQGAEAFF. The CDR3 nucleotides read TGTGCCAGCAGCGTAGACCAGGGAGCCGAAGCTTTCTTT.

The chain carries TRBV9 and TRBJ1-1; D ambiguous. Trimming took 0 bases from V and 6 from J, leaving 15 bases between them. In germline, CDR1 is SGDLS, CDR2 YYNGEE. CDR3 size: 15 residues. CDR3 nucleotides: TGTGCCAGCAGCGTAGACCCAACAGTGAAGGCTGAAGCTTTCTTT. Protein sequence: CASSVDPTVKAEAFF.

The sample holds one count of this clone. This rearrangement joins TRBV5-1 to TRBJ2-3; no clear D gene. Germline V gives CDR1 SGHRS, CDR2 YFSETQ. Trimming stripped 7 bases from V and 6 bases from J, with 12 bases between. The CDR3 runs 12 residues. The CDR3 is CASGLGGDTQYF. CDR3 nucleotide sequence: TGCGCCAGCGGCCTCGGTGGGGATACGCAGTATTTT.

The J gene is TRBJ1-1, the V gene TRBV5-1; tentative D call: TRBD1 (6 bases). This CDR3 comprises 14 residues. Trimming took 3 bases from V and 5 from J, leaving 14 bases between them. Per the germline V gene, CDR1 is SGHRS and CDR2 is YFSETQ. CDR3 loop: CASSSAGVRTEAFF. DNA of the CDR3: TGCGCCAGCAGCTCAGCAGGGGTGCGGACTGAAGCTTTCTTT. The whole variable domain, filled in from reference TRBV5-1 and TRBJ1-1, reads KAGVTQTPRYLIKTRGQQVTLSCSPISGHRSVSWYQQTPGQGLQFLFEYFSETQRNKGNFPGRFSGRQFSNSRSEMNVSTLELGDSALYLCASSSAGVRTEAFFGQGTRLTVV.

The J gene is TRBJ1-1, the V gene TRBV10-3, with D unclear. Germline CDR1 and CDR2: ENHRY and SYGVKD. The V gene lost 4 bases and the J gene lost 5 bases, with 23 bases spanning the gap. This CDR3 is built from 17 residues. CDR3 coding DNA: TGTGCCATCAGTGTGACCGGCGGGTCTCAAGGTGGGACTGAAGCTTTCTTT. This codes for CAISVTGGSQGGTEAFF.

V gene TRBV2 combines with J gene TRBJ1-2; the D gene is possibly TRBD1 (5 bases). V was clipped by 4 bases and J by 6 bases, with 18 bases between them. The CDR3 totals 15 residues. Germline V gene sequence: CDR1 SNHLY, CDR2 FYNNEI. The CDR3 DNA reads TGTGCCAGCAGTGTCAGGGCGACAGATGTGGATGGCTACACCTTC. This codes for CASSVRATDVDGYTF.

V and J are TRBV7-8 and TRBJ1-5, with D unclear. The CDR3 covers 15 residues. V dropped 0 bases and J dropped 4 bases, with 10 bases sitting between them. The germline CDR1 and CDR2 sequences are SGHVS and FQNEAQ. The CDR3 sequence is CASSLAAGQNQPQHF. In DNA, the CDR3 is TGTGCCAGCAGCTTAGCGGCCGGGCAGAATCAGCCCCAGCATTTT.

This clone has just a few counts. The chain joins TRBV30 to TRBJ1-2; tentatively, D is TRBD1 (6 bases). Germline lookup yields CDR1 GTSNPN and CDR2 SVGIG (reference sequence). This CDR3 comprises 12 residues. The germline V and J ends were trimmed by 3 bases and 6 bases, with 11 bases remaining between them. The CDR3: CAWRGQSHGYTF. As DNA, the CDR3 is TGTGCCTGGAGAGGACAGAGTCATGGCTACACCTTC.

The rearrangement links TRBV18 to TRBJ2-5, with TRBD2 matching over 8 bases. This CDR3 region has 17 residues. The ends lost 1 base at V and 1 base at J; junction bases unmatched: 8. The V gene's germline CDR1 is KGHSH and CDR2 LQKENI. CDR3 DNA sequence: TGTGCCAGCTCACCACTCATGATAGCGGGATCCCAAGAGACCCAGTACTTC. This encodes CASSPLMIAGSQETQYF. Together with reference TRBV18 and TRBJ2-5, the CDR3 gives the full variable domain: NAGVMQNPRHLVRRRGQEARLRCSPMKGHSHVYWYRQLPEEGLKFMVYLQKENIIDESGMPKERFSAEFPKEGPSILRIQQVVRGDSAAYFCASSPLMIAGSQETQYFGPGTRLLVL.

The chain has TRBV30 and TRBJ1-6; D may be TRBD1 (5 bases). Germline loops: CDR1 GTSNPN, CDR2 SVGIG (reference sequence). The CDR3 has 17 residues. V shed 2 bases and J shed 0 bases, with 14 bases lying between them. The CDR3 DNA follows: TGTGCCTGGAGTCCCGGGACGTTTGTCTCCTATAATTCACCCCTCCACTTT. This codes for CAWSPGTFVSYNSPLHF.

This clone was observed a few times. V is TRBV29-1 and J is TRBJ2-3; 8 positions match TRBD1. The CDR3 is 14 residues long. Germline V lookup: CDR1 SQVTM, CDR2 ANQGSEA. The V gene end was trimmed by 5 bases and the J gene end by 3 bases; junction bases not matched to a gene: 7. CDR3 bases: TGCAGCGTTAACCAGGGGGCAGGGACAGATACGCAGTATTTT. Amino acids: CSVNQGAGTDTQYF.

This clone turned up a few times. The chain carries TRBV11-1 and TRBJ2-5; D remains ambiguous. The CDR3 extends over 13 amino acids. CDR1 and CDR2 (germline): SGHAT, FQDESV (reference sequence). Trimming left V 1 base short and J 4 bases short, with 7 bases between. In DNA, the CDR3 is TGTGCCAGCAGCTTAGTGATGTCAGAGACCCAGTACTTC. Protein product: CASSLVMSETQYF.

This clone was detected only a few times. The chain couples TRBV7-2 to TRBJ2-6, with D unclear. This CDR3 has 14 amino acids. The ends were cut back, 5 bases at V and 4 bases at J, with 9 bases in the middle. CDR1 and CDR2 (germline): SGHTA, FQGNSA. CDR3 amino acids: CASSQDLGANVLTF. The CDR3 DNA follows: TGTGCCAGCAGCCAGGATCTGGGGGCCAACGTCCTGACTTTC.

The chain employs TRBV5-1 and TRBJ2-7, with a possible D match to TRBD1 (5 bases). Per germline, CDR1 SGHRS and CDR2 YFSETQ. Between the trimmed V and J ends, which lost 5 bases and 3 bases, there was a span of 15 bases. The CDR3 covers 14 residues. The CDR3 here is CASRQVNLLYEQYF. The CDR3 nucleotides read TGCGCCAGCAGACAGGTGAACTTACTCTACGAGCAGTACTTC.

This rearrangement joins TRBV5-6 to TRBJ1-4; D remains unclear. With 2 bases removed from V and 8 bases from J, the gap between germline ends came to 10 bases. CDR3 length: 13 residues. Germline V gene data show CDR1 as SGHDT and CDR2 as YYEEEE. CDR3: CASSLLQLEKLFF. The CDR3 nucleotides are TGTGCCAGCAGCTTATTACAGCTCGAAAAACTGTTTTTT.

The chain links TRBV7-3 to TRBJ1-1, with a weak D call TRBD1 (6 bases). This CDR3 is built from 12 residues. V was shortened by 7 bases and J by 4 bases, with 10 bases between the two germline ends. The V gene's germline CDR1 is SGHTA and CDR2 FQGTGA. CDR3 coding DNA: TGTGCCAGCATTGAGGGGGGCACTGAAGCTTTCTTT. This sequence encodes CASIEGGTEAFF.

The chain recombines TRBV2 with TRBJ2-7; D may be TRBD2 (5 bases). The CDR3 is 14 residues long. Trimming stripped 1 base from V and 0 bases from J, with 7 bases between. Germline V CDR1 and CDR2: SNHLY, FYNNEI. The CDR3 nucleotides read TGTGCCAGCAGTGAAGGCGGGCTCTCCTACGAGCAGTACTTC. This gives the protein CASSEGGLSYEQYF.

This chain links TRBV7-9 with TRBJ2-3; unclear D gene. There are 15 residues in the CDR3. V was clipped by 5 bases and J by 1 base, with 13 bases between them. Germline V gene sequence: CDR1 SEHNR, CDR2 FQNEAQ (reference sequence). The CDR3 reads CASSLGPQGTDTQYF. DNA of the CDR3: TGTGCCAGCAGCCTAGGGCCGCAGGGCACAGATACGCAGTATTTT.

This clone was observed a handful of times. J is TRBJ1-5 and V is TRBV2; 7 bases line up with TRBD1. Germline trimming cut 4 bases from V and 0 bases from J; bases unmatched to any gene: 9. CDR1 and CDR2 from the germline V gene are SNHLY and FYNNEI. CDR3 length equals 17 residues. The CDR3 sequence is CASSVGQPDSSNQPQHF. The CDR3 DNA sequence: TGTGCCAGCAGTGTGGGACAGCCAGACTCTAGCAATCAGCCCCAGCATTTT.

This clone was picked up a small number of times. V usage is TRBV7-3 and J usage is TRBJ2-3; the D is unclear. CDR1 and CDR2 from the germline V gene are SGHTA and FQGTGA. The CDR3 extends over 13 amino acids. V lost 5 bases, J lost 0 bases, and 6 bases lay in between. Here the CDR3 DNA reads TGTGCCAGCAGCCCGACTAGCACAGATACGCAGTATTTT. It specifies CASSPTSTDTQYF.

V and J are TRBV6-1 and TRBJ2-3, with unresolved D. Germline V lookup: CDR1 MNHNS, CDR2 SASEGT. This CDR3 spans 12 amino acids. Trimming cost V 3 bases and J 5 bases, with 6 bases left between them. The CDR3: CASSEHKDTQYF. The CDR3 DNA follows: TGTGCCAGCAGTGAGCACAAAGATACGCAGTATTTT.

In its sample, this clone was seen a few times. V is TRBV9 and J is TRBJ2-5; TRBD1 might be the D (6 bases). The CDR3 spans 14 residues. Germline values: CDR1 SGDLS, CDR2 YYNGEE. Trimming took 4 bases from V and 1 from J, leaving 11 bases between them. CDR3 bases: TGTGCCAGCAGCACGACAGGCGTCCAAGAGACCCAGTACTTC. This encodes CASSTTGVQETQYF. Full variable domain (outside the CDR3, taken from reference TRBV9 and TRBJ2-5): DSGVTQTPKHLITATGQRVTLRCSPRSGDLSVYWYQQSLDQGLQFLIQYYNGEERAKGNILERFSAQQFPDLHSELNLSSLELGDSALYFCASSTTGVQETQYFGPGTRLLVL.

The chain couples TRBV19 to TRBJ1-1; TRBD1 is a possible D gene (5 bases). Germline V gene lookup returns CDR1 LNHDA and CDR2 SQIVND (reference sequence). V was shortened by 6 bases and J by 1 base, with 15 bases between the two germline ends. The CDR3 extends over 15 amino acids. CDR3 residues: CASSLKGLWNTEAFF. As DNA, the CDR3 is TGTGCCAGTAGCCTGAAGGGACTCTGGAACACTGAAGCTTTCTTT.